This T cell receptor beta chain was captured by sequencing in a study of shared clonotypes between healthy human individuals. Overall study context: Each donor's CD8 memory used one plate, CD8 naive two, each CD4 subset three. Study observations and caveats: Having only a few donors restricted how much genetic and exposure-history diversity was captured.

DNA at 200 ng, roughly 30,000 T cell genomes, went into sorted-subset replicate PCRs. Measured with immunoSEQ multiplex PCR; TCRdb has only the in-frame clones, and not every one. The table has about 1 million clones, around 74% seen once; the top ten hold less than 1.5%. The CDR3 spans 16 residues. V was pared by 4 bases and J by 2 bases, with 7 bases of the junction left unmatched. Germline CDR1 SGHRS, CDR2 YFSETQ. In regard to this clone: Its antigen remains unidentified.

This receptor was obtained from a young man in good health. Sample: memory CD4+ T cells sorted from blood. Subset here: CD45RA-negative fraction. J is TRBJ2-5 and V is TRBV5-1; 11 nucleotides agree with TRBD1. In DNA form, the CDR3 reads TGCGCCAGCAGCCTTGGACAGGGGGCCGGACAAGAGACCCAGTACTTC. Protein product: CASSLGQGAGQETQYF.